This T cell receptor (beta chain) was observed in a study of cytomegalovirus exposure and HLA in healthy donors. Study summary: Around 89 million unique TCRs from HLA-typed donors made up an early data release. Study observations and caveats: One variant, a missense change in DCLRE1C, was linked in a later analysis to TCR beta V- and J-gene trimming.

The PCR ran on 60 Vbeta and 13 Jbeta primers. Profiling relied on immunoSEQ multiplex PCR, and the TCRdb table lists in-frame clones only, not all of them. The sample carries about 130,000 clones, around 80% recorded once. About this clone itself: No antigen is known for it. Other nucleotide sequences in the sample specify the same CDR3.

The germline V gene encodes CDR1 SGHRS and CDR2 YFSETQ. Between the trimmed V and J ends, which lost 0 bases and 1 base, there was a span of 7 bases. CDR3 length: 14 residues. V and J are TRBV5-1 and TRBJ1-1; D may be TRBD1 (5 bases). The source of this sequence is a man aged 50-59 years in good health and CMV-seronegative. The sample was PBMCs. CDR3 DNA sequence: TGCGCCAGCAGCTTGGGAACAGGGAACACTGAAGCTTTCTTT. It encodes CASSLGTGNTEAFF. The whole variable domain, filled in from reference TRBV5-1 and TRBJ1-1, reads KAGVTQTPRYLIKTRGQQVTLSCSPISGHRSVSWYQQTPGQGLQFLFEYFSETQRNKGNFPGRFSGRQFSNSRSEMNVSTLELGDSALYLCASSLGTGNTEAFFGQGTRLTVV.